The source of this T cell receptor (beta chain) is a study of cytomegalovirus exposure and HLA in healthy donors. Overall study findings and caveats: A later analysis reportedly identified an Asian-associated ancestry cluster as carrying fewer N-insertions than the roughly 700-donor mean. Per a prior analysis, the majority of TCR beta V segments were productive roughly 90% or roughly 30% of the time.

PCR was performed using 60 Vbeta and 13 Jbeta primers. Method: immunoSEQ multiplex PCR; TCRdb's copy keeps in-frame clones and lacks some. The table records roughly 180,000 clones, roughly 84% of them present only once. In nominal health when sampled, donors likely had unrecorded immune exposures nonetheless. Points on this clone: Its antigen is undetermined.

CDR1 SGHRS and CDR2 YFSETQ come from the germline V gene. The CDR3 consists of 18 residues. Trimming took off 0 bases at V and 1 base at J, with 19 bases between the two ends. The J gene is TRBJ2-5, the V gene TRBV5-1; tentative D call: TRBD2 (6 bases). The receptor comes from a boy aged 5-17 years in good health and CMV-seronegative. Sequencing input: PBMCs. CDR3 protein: CASSLEYWGGKIQETQYF. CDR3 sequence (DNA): TGCGCCAGCAGCTTGGAGTACTGGGGCGGGAAGATCCAAGAGACCCAGTACTTC.